These T cell receptor beta chains were read from a single sample in a study of shared clonotypes between healthy human individuals. Here immunoSEQ multiplex PCR was the method, and the copy in TCRdb shows in-frame clones only, minus some. The sample lists around 2,000,000 clones, over 85% occurring once. Sequences were obtained from naive CD4+ T cells sorted from blood. Every receptor here comes from a young man in good health. Each CDR3 is given with its conserved first and last residue. D genes are given only for firm matches. The size entry is marked missing in some rows and otherwise reads once, few, many or a size class.

D: TRBD2; V: TRBV29-1; J: TRBJ2-3; length: 16; size: NA; DNA: TGCAGCGTTCGACCGGGACTAGCGGGTAATACAGATACGCAGTATTTT; CDR3: CSVRPGLAGNTDTQYF
D: TRBD2; V: TRBV30; J: TRBJ2-1; length: 16; size: NA; DNA: TGTGCCTGGAGGAGCCGAGCGGGATATAGGTACAATGAGCAGTTCTTC; CDR3: CAWRSRAGYRYNEQFF
D: TRBD1; V: TRBV15; J: TRBJ1-2; length: 14; size: NA; DNA: TGTGCCACCACCGGGACAGGGAGAGACTATGGCTACACCTTC; CDR3: CATTGTGRDYGYTF
D: NA; V: TRBV6-5; J: TRBJ1-2; length: 15; size: NA; DNA: TGTGCCAGCAGTTACTCGATATGGGGAAACTATGGCTACACCTTC; CDR3: CASSYSIWGNYGYTF
D: NA; V: TRBV4-1; J: TRBJ1-5; length: 17; size: NA; DNA: TGCGCCAGCAGCCAAATTCAGGGAGGGAGAGGCAATCAGCCCCAGCATTTT; CDR3: CASSQIQGGRGNQPQHF
D: NA; V: TRBV28; J: TRBJ1-2; length: 15; size: NA; DNA: TGTGCCAGCAGAGACCCCCAGGGGACTAACTATGGCTACACCTTC; CDR3: CASRDPQGTNYGYTF
D: TRBD1; V: TRBV10-3; J: TRBJ1-2; length: 16; size: NA; DNA: TGTGCCATCAGCCTCGGGGCAGGGGGCGCGGGAGATGGCTACACCTTC; CDR3: CAISLGAGGAGDGYTF
D: NA; V: TRBV6-1; J: TRBJ1-5; length: 8; size: NA; DNA: TGTGCCATCCAGCCCCAGCATTTT; CDR3: CAIQPQHF
D: NA; V: TRBV13; J: TRBJ1-1; length: 14; size: NA; DNA: TGTGCCAGCAGCTTACGGCAGACTCTGACTGAAGCTTTCTTT; CDR3: CASSLRQTLTEAFF
D: TRBD2; V: TRBV5-1; J: TRBJ2-3; length: 16; size: NA; DNA: TGCGCCAGCAGCTTGGTCGGTAGCGGGGTCACAGATACGCAGTATTTT; CDR3: CASSLVGSGVTDTQYF
D: NA; V: TRBV5-4; J: TRBJ1-4; length: 13; size: NA; DNA: TGTGCCAGCAGCCAGAAGACTTCCGAAAAACTGTTTTTT; CDR3: CASSQKTSEKLFF
D: NA; V: TRBV18; J: TRBJ2-3; length: 14; size: once; DNA: TGTGCCAGCTCACCAGGACCTAGCACAGATACGCAGTATTTT; CDR3: CASSPGPSTDTQYF
D: NA; V: TRBV5-1; J: TRBJ2-5; length: 13; size: NA; DNA: TGCGCCAGCAGCTTGGCTAGGGGAGAGACCCAGTACTTC; CDR3: CASSLARGETQYF
D: TRBD1; V: TRBV18; J: TRBJ2-7; length: 14; size: once; DNA: TGTGCCAGCTCCCCGACAGGGGGTTTGTACGAGCAGTACTTC; CDR3: CASSPTGGLYEQYF